This passage covers 20 T cell receptor beta chains from one sample sequenced in a study of blood T cell repertoires in COVID-19 (dated by TCRdb to the early 2020s). The library was produced with the immunoSEQ multiplex PCR assay. The source is immuneACCESS, and TCRdb retained only in-frame sequences with V and J called. Part of the clones is not carried over; for the studies checked, unresolved V genes explain less than half of this, and the remainder is unexplained. The sample contains some 200,000 clones, more than 75% of them found a single time. Of the sample, about 4.5% falls within the top ten clones. Material for sequencing was peripheral blood. These receptor sequences come from a man between 50 and 59 years old with acute or convalescent COVID-19.

The V call is TRBV5-1, the J call TRBJ2-3; TRBD2 agrees at 7 bases. The V segment lost 0 bases and the J segment 2 bases; nucleotides outside the gene matches: 3. The CDR3 is 15 amino acids. CDR1 SGHRS and CDR2 YFSETQ come from the germline V gene. As DNA, the CDR3 is TGCGCCAGCAGCTTGGTCGGGGGGTACACAGATACGCAGTATTTT. Translation gives CASSLVGGYTDTQYF.

V is TRBV6-1 and J is TRBJ2-3; D is possibly TRBD2 (6 bases). Germline CDR1 and CDR2: MNHNS and SASEGT. Trimming stripped 3 bases from V and 6 bases from J, with 19 bases between. This CDR3 has 16 amino acids. This CDR3 reads CASSDWDSLNRDTQYF. CDR3 bases: TGTGCCAGCAGTGATTGGGACTCTTTAAATCGGGATACGCAGTATTTT.

This clone was seen only once. The chain carries TRBV5-1 and TRBJ1-1, with 7 bases identical to TRBD1. V lost 5 bases, J lost 1 base, and 8 bases stayed unmatched. Germline CDR1 is SGHRS and CDR2 is YFSETQ. The CDR3 runs to 15 residues. CDR3 sequence reads: CASSIGGGANTEAFF. The CDR3 DNA reads as TGCGCCAGCAGTATCGGAGGGGGCGCGAACACTGAAGCTTTCTTT.

This chain links TRBV6-5 with TRBJ2-4; 7 bases match TRBD2. Germline V CDR1 and CDR2: MNHEY, SVGAGI. The CDR3 has 15 amino acids. V shed 0 bases, J shed 9 bases, and the junction held 8 bases outside the gene matches. Here the CDR3 DNA reads TGTGCCAGCAGTTACTCCGATACGGGGGGTAGCATTCAGTACTTC. It codes for CASSYSDTGGSIQYF.

The J gene is TRBJ2-7, the V gene TRBV11-2, with 7 positions matching TRBD1. After removal of 5 bases from V and 3 bases from J, the junction contained 7 bases not matched to a gene. This CDR3 has 14 residues. CDR1 SGHAT and CDR2 FQNNGV come from the germline V gene. The CDR3 region has the DNA TGTGCCAGCAGCCTAGGACAGGCAAGCTACGAGCAGTACTTC. Its protein is CASSLGQASYEQYF.

V is TRBV5-6 and J is TRBJ1-2; 10 positions match TRBD1. The CDR3 sequence is 17 residues long. V trimming: 4 bases; J trimming: 8 bases; junction bases outside the gene matches: 17. Germline lookup yields CDR1 SGHDT and CDR2 YYEEEE. The CDR3 region has the DNA TGTGCCAGCAGCCTTTCCCTGGGGACAGGGGAAGGTTTCGGCTACACCTTC. Protein: CASSLSLGTGEGFGYTF.

The chain joins TRBV5-6 to TRBJ1-2; D possibly corresponds to TRBD1 (6 bases). The CDR3 has 14 amino acids. V lost 0 bases, J lost 8 bases, and 14 bases lay in between. Germline assignment: CDR1 SGHDT and CDR2 YYEEEE. The CDR3 reads CASSLAAGAMGYTF. In nucleotides, the CDR3 is TGTGCCAGCAGCTTGGCGGCAGGGGCGATGGGCTACACCTTC.

J is TRBJ1-5 and V is TRBV6-4, with D perhaps matching TRBD1 (5 bases). CDR1 MRHNA and CDR2 SNTAGT come from the germline V gene. Trimming took off 5 bases at V and 2 bases at J, with 16 bases between the two ends. The CDR3 is made up of 16 amino acids. CDR3 residues: CASSYSRAGGNQPQHF. The DNA of the CDR3 is TGTGCCAGCAGTTATAGCAGGGCGGGGGGCAATCAGCCCCAGCATTTT.

The chain carries TRBV3-1 (or the pseudogene TRBV3-2) and TRBJ1-6; D is possibly TRBD1 (6 bases). Germline V gene data show CDR1 as LGHDT and CDR2 as YNNKEL (reference sequence). This CDR3 has 15 amino acids. V dropped 1 base and J dropped 9 bases, with 13 bases sitting between them. For the CDR3, the DNA is TGTGCCAGCAGCCAAGCCCCAGGGGTTCTTTCACCCCTCCACTTT. Translation: CASSQAPGVLSPLHF.

The chain joins TRBV18 to TRBJ2-7, with a possible D match to TRBD2 (6 bases). Germline CDR1 reads KGHSH; CDR2 reads LQKENI. The CDR3 extends over 13 amino acids. V shed 2 bases and J shed 5 bases, with 10 bases lying between them. The CDR3 DNA reads TGTGCCAGCTCACCAAGGGAGCGGGACGAGCAGTACTTC. This sequence encodes CASSPRERDEQYF.

The chain joins TRBV5-4 to TRBJ2-2, with 9 bases lining up with TRBD2. With 0 bases clipped from V and 0 bases from J, the junction kept 6 bases outside the gene matches. Per the germline V gene, CDR1 is SGHNT and CDR2 is YYREEE (reference sequence). The length of the CDR3 is 18 residues. The CDR3 loop reads CASSLGSRLAANTGELFF. The CDR3 coding sequence is TGTGCCAGCAGCTTGGGGTCGAGACTAGCGGCGAACACCGGGGAGCTGTTTTTT.

The rearrangement joins TRBV27 to TRBJ2-7; possible D gene TRBD1, 6 bases. The CDR3 has 15 residues. Trimming removed 2 bases at V and 3 bases at J, with 14 bases between. Germline CDR1 MNHEY, CDR2 SMNVEV (reference sequence). As DNA, the CDR3 is TGTGCCAGCAGTTTACAGGACAGATTTTACTACGAGCAGTACTTC. Translated: CASSLQDRFYYEQYF.

CDR3 nucleotides: TGTGCCAGCTCTAGACAGGGCATGGGTCAAGAGACCCAGTACTTC. Translation: CASSRQGMGQETQYF. The V gene is TRBV18, the J gene TRBJ2-5; 7 bases are a match to TRBD1. The CDR3 is 15 amino acids. V was pared by 6 bases and J by 2 bases, with 9 bases of the junction left unmatched. Germline values: CDR1 KGHSH, CDR2 LQKENI. The full variable domain, rest sourced from reference TRBV18 and TRBJ2-5, is NAGVMQNPRHLVRRRGQEARLRCSPMKGHSHVYWYRQLPEEGLKFMVYLQKENIIDESGMPKERFSAEFPKEGPSILRIQQVVRGDSAAYFCASSRQGMGQETQYFGPGTRLLVL.

The count of this clone is one. The chain is built from TRBV7-3 and TRBJ1-6, with D possibly TRBD1 on 6 matching bases. In germline, CDR1 is SGHTA, CDR2 FQGTGA. Trimming took off 5 bases at V and 10 bases at J, with 18 bases between the two ends. The CDR3 loop spans 15 amino acids. The CDR3 DNA reads TGTGCCAGCAGCCAAACAGGGAGCGGAATCTCACCCCTCCACTTT. Amino acids: CASSQTGSGISPLHF.

On this clone: This sample includes further DNA sequences coding for the same CDR3. The rearrangement joins TRBV19 to TRBJ1-1; 7 positions match TRBD1. Germline CDR1 is LNHDA and CDR2 is SQIVND (reference sequence). The CDR3 loop spans 13 amino acids. V trimming: 6 bases; J trimming: 0 bases; junction bases outside the gene matches: 1. The CDR3 DNA reads TGTGCCAGTAGAGGGACAGTGAACACTGAAGCTTTCTTT. Encoded protein: CASRGTVNTEAFF.

DNA for the CDR3: TGTGCCAGCCATCTAAGCGTGGACAGATCGAAAGACGAGCAGTACTTC. Amino acids: CASHLSVDRSKDEQYF. The chain uses TRBV2 and TRBJ2-7, with D tentatively TRBD1 (6 bases). The V and J ends lost 8 bases and 5 bases respectively, with 25 bases between them. CDR3 length: 16 residues. In germline, CDR1 is SNHLY, CDR2 FYNNEI.

The rearrangement joins TRBV6-5 to TRBJ2-7, with 8 bases fitting TRBD2. The germline V gene has CDR1 MNHEY and CDR2 SVGAGI. This CDR3 has 15 amino acids. V shed 8 bases, J shed 4 bases, and the junction held 13 bases outside the gene matches. The DNA of the CDR3 is TGTGCCAGCGCCCCCTCGGGGGGGCCTCAGTACGAGCAGTACTTC. Encoded protein: CASAPSGGPQYEQYF.

This chain links TRBV5-4 with TRBJ2-1; perhaps TRBD1 as D (6 bases). Looked up from germline, CDR1 is SGHNT and CDR2 is YYREEE (reference sequence). The V gene lost 0 bases and the J gene lost 6 bases, with 10 bases spanning the gap. The CDR3 runs 14 residues. The CDR3 DNA sequence: TGTGCCAGCAGCTTGGGACAGGACTTCAATGAGCAGTTCTTC. As protein: CASSLGQDFNEQFF.

The chain carries TRBV3-1 (or the pseudogene TRBV3-2) and TRBJ2-5; 10 bases are shared with TRBD1. The CDR3 spans 14 residues. The germline V gene has CDR1 LGHDT and CDR2 YNNKEL (reference sequence). V was pared by 4 bases and J by 4 bases, with 3 bases of the junction left unmatched. CDR3 region: CASSRRDRGETQYF. The CDR3 nucleotides are TGTGCCAGCAGCCGCCGGGACAGGGGAGAGACCCAGTACTTC.

CDR3 residues: CASSKLPGLAGESSYNEQFF. CDR3 nucleotide sequence: TGTGCCAGCTCCAAACTCCCGGGACTAGCGGGCGAAAGCTCCTACAATGAGCAGTTCTTC. The chain carries TRBV18 and TRBJ2-1, with TRBD2 matching 12 bases. Unmatched junction bases numbered 15, after V lost 6 bases and J lost 0 bases. Germline V gene lookup returns CDR1 KGHSH and CDR2 LQKENI. The CDR3 runs to 20 residues.